Below are 30 T cell receptor beta chains sequenced from a single sample in a study of response to subunit inactivated influenza vaccine. From the RT-PCR reads, TCRdb called clonotypes with MiXCR, one entry per CDR3 protein. The repertoire has more than 200,000 distinct CDR3 sequences, 9% to 15% of them found once; the top ten carry 7.8%. Sequenced here: non-naive T cells sorted from PBMCs, sampled 14 to 15 days before vaccination. Receptors were obtained from a man between 45 and 60 years old who received an inactivated influenza vaccine.

This clonotype was seen only a few times. The chain recombines TRBV10-3 with TRBJ1-2; 7 bases line up with TRBD1. Trimming removed 3 bases from V and 7 bases from J; junction bases left unmatched: 11. Germline V CDR1 and CDR2: ENHRY, SYGVKD. CDR3 size: 15 residues. CDR3 sequence reads: CAISDEGQARGGYTF. The CDR3 DNA sequence: TGTGCCATCAGTGACGAAGGACAGGCCCGGGGTGGCTACACCTTC.

This clonotype was counted a few times. This sequence joins TRBV2 and TRBJ2-5, with 7 bases identical to TRBD2. This CDR3 has 15 amino acids. Germline CDR1 reads SNHLY; CDR2 reads FYNNEI. The J segment lost 2 bases and the V segment lost 3 bases, leaving 6 bases of the junction unmatched. CDR3 loop: CASSDRGLPQETQYF. Written as DNA, the CDR3 is TGTGCCAGCAGTGATAGGGGACTACCTCAAGAGACCCAGTACTTC.

The chain combines TRBV12-3 or TRBV12-4 with TRBJ2-7, with 11 bases matching TRBD1. Trimming at V came to 3 bases and at J to 9 bases, leaving 4 bases not matched to a gene. The CDR3 is 13 residues long. DNA of the CDR3: TGTGCCAGCAGTTTGGGGACAGGGGGTTTGCAGTACTTC. It translates to CASSLGTGGLQYF.

The chain is built from TRBV28 and TRBJ1-2; D is undetermined. This CDR3 has 12 amino acids. Trimming removed 2 bases from V and 6 bases from J, with 7 bases in between. Germline V gives CDR1 MDHEN, CDR2 SYDVKM. The DNA for the CDR3 is TGTGCCAGCAGTTTAGCCGGGAATGGCTACACCTTC. Translation gives CASSLAGNGYTF.

This clonotype was recorded at least ten times. The chain joins TRBV4-3 to TRBJ2-7; 12 bases map to TRBD2. Trimming cost V 1 base and J 3 bases; bases outside gene matches: 1. Germline CDR1 LGHNA, CDR2 YSLEER. CDR3 length: 15 amino acids. CDR3 DNA sequence: TGCGCCAGCAGCCAAGCACTAGCGGGGGGCTACGAGCAGTACTTC. It is translated as CASSQALAGGYEQYF.

This clonotype showed up just a few times. The chain is built from TRBV6-6 and TRBJ1-1; no reliable D call. CDR3 length: 11 residues. CDR1 and CDR2 from the germline V gene are MNHNY and SVGAGI (reference sequence). V was shortened by 2 bases and J by 4 bases, with 2 bases between the two germline ends. CDR3 residues: CASSYGTEAFF. DNA for the CDR3: TGTGCCAGCAGTTACGGCACTGAAGCTTTCTTT.

The rearrangement links TRBV9 to TRBJ2-1, with 9 bases lining up with TRBD2. The CDR3 runs 14 residues. The V and J ends lost 0 bases and 15 bases, in that order; junction bases with no gene match: 10. CDR1 and CDR2 (germline): SGDLS, YYNGEE. The CDR3 bases are TGTGCCAGCAGCGTAGAAGGGACTAGCTTAATCCCGTTCTTC. Protein: CASSVEGTSLIPFF.

The rearrangement uses TRBV6-2 or TRBV6-3 and TRBJ1-2, with D uncertain. Germline V gene lookup returns CDR1 MNHEY and CDR2 SVGEGT. With 0 bases removed from V and 8 bases from J, the gap between germline ends came to 10 bases. This CDR3 is built from 13 residues. CDR3 loop: CASSYSGFNGYTF. In nucleotides, the CDR3 is TGTGCCAGCAGTTACTCCGGGTTTAACGGCTACACCTTC.

This clonotype turned up a few times. The chain recombines TRBV27 with TRBJ2-3; D not certain. V shed 8 bases and J shed 7 bases, with 22 bases lying between them. The CDR3 contains 15 residues. The V gene's germline CDR1 is MNHEY and CDR2 SMNVEV (reference sequence). The CDR3 here is CASGFPGFGLNTQYF. The CDR3 DNA sequence: TGTGCCAGCGGATTCCCTGGATTTGGGCTCAATACGCAGTATTTT.

This clonotype was seen ten or more times. This chain links TRBV12-3 or TRBV12-4 with TRBJ1-5, with 7 bases that match TRBD1. CDR3 length equals 14 residues. Trimming at V came to 4 bases and at J to 1 base, leaving 1 base not matched to a gene. As DNA, the CDR3 is TGTGCCAGCAGTTGGGACAGCAGCAATCAGCCCCAGCATTTT. Encoded protein: CASSWDSSNQPQHF.

The chain recombines TRBV20-1 with TRBJ1-5; D is possibly TRBD1 (6 bases). The germline V gene has CDR1 DFQATT and CDR2 SNEGSKA (reference sequence). Trimming took 6 bases from V and 3 from J, leaving 9 bases between them. This CDR3 has 12 amino acids. In DNA, the CDR3 is TGCAGTGCCGGACAGATCAATCAGCCCCAGCATTTT. As protein: CSAGQINQPQHF.

This clonotype was counted ten times or more. The chain employs TRBV6-1 and TRBJ2-5; 8 bases match TRBD1. CDR3 size: 15 residues. V lost 1 base, J lost 4 bases, and 5 bases stayed unmatched. CDR1 is MNHNS, CDR2 SASEGT, per germline. The DNA for the CDR3 is TGTGCCAGCAGTGAAGGGACAGGGATGCGAGAGACCCAGTACTTC. This codes for CASSEGTGMRETQYF.

This clonotype was detected a few times. The chain carries TRBV7-2 and TRBJ1-1, with D perhaps matching TRBD1 (6 bases). Per germline, CDR1 SGHTA and CDR2 FQGNSA. The CDR3 has 14 amino acids. V lost 4 bases and J lost 1, with 10 bases in between. CDR3 in amino acids: CASSSRTANTEAFF. CDR3 nucleotide sequence: TGTGCCAGCAGCTCAAGGACAGCGAACACTGAAGCTTTCTTT.

The rearrangement links TRBV11-1 to TRBJ2-1; 11 bases are a match to TRBD2. Unmatched junction bases numbered 12, after V lost 5 bases and J lost 3 bases. Germline V gene lookup returns CDR1 SGHAT and CDR2 FQDESV (reference sequence). There are 18 residues in the CDR3. CDR3 in amino acids: CASSLGISGRGSYNEQFF. In DNA, the CDR3 is TGTGCCAGCAGCCTTGGGATTAGCGGGAGGGGCAGCTACAATGAGCAGTTCTTC.

Many counts were recorded for this clonotype. The chain joins TRBV7-8 to TRBJ2-7; D unresolved. Germline-derived CDR1 and CDR2 are SGHVS and FQNEAQ. This CDR3 region has 13 residues. V lost 2 bases to trimming and J lost 1 base, with 6 bases between them. The CDR3, as DNA: TGTGCCAGCAGCTTACAGGTATCCTACGAGCAGTACTTC. It translates to CASSLQVSYEQYF.

This chain connects TRBV7-8 to TRBJ2-2, with D tentatively TRBD1 (5 bases). Trimming shortened V by 4 bases and J by 9 bases, and 15 bases separated the two germline ends. The CDR3 has 14 residues. CDR1 and CDR2 (germline): SGHVS, FQNEAQ. Written as DNA, the CDR3 is TGTGCCAGCAGCTCAAGCGACAGTATCAGGGAGCTGTTTTTT. Its translation: CASSSSDSIRELFF.

The V gene is TRBV7-3, the J gene TRBJ2-1; 12 bases agree with TRBD2. Germline trimming cut 0 bases from V and 1 base from J; bases unmatched to any gene: 7. Germline CDR1 reads SGHTA; CDR2 reads FQGTGA. This CDR3 region has 19 residues. The CDR3, as DNA: TGTGCCAGCAGCTTAACCCGGGCTAGCGGGAGGGTGTCCTACAATGAGCAGTTCTTC. Amino acid sequence: CASSLTRASGRVSYNEQFF.

This clonotype was detected only a few times. The chain is built from TRBV7-6 and TRBJ2-1; TRBD2 aligns across 9 bases. The CDR3 covers 17 residues. Per germline, CDR1 SGHVS and CDR2 FNYEAQ. V was pared by 2 bases and J by 2 bases, with 7 bases of the junction left unmatched. The CDR3 region has the DNA TGTGCCAGCAGCTTAATCGCGACTAGCGGAACCTACAATGAGCAGTTCTTC. The encoded protein is CASSLIATSGTYNEQFF. Combining the CDR3 with reference TRBV7-6 and TRBJ2-1 gives the whole variable domain GAGVSQSPRYKVTKRGQDVALRCDPISGHVSLYWYRQALGQGPEFLTYFNYEAQQDKSGLPNDRFSAERPEGSISTLTIQRTEQRDSAMYRCASSLIATSGTYNEQFFGPGTRLTVL.

This chain connects TRBV18 to TRBJ1-3, with a weak D call TRBD1 (5 bases). Trimming took off 3 bases at V and 0 bases at J, with 9 bases between the two ends. The CDR3 totals 15 residues. Per the germline V gene, CDR1 is KGHSH and CDR2 is LQKENI. In DNA, the CDR3 is TGTGCCAGCTCACCTCAGACAGACTCTGGAAACACCATATATTTT. It codes for CASSPQTDSGNTIYF.

V is TRBV6-1 and J is TRBJ1-2, with TRBD1 as a possible D gene (6 bases). From germline, CDR1 is MNHNS and CDR2 SASEGT. Trimming stripped 2 bases from V and 4 bases from J, with 11 bases between. CDR3 length equals 14 residues. CDR3 bases: TGTGCCAGCAGTGAACTTGACAGGACCTATGGCTACACCTTC. This encodes CASSELDRTYGYTF.

This clonotype was counted only a few times. The chain has TRBV20-1 and TRBJ2-1, with TRBD1 identical over 8 bases. In germline, CDR1 is DFQATT, CDR2 SNEGSKA (reference sequence). V dropped 5 bases and J dropped 5; count of bases not matched to a gene: 5. The CDR3 has 13 residues. The CDR3 is CSAAQGGNNEQFF. DNA of the CDR3: TGCAGTGCTGCACAGGGGGGCAACAATGAGCAGTTCTTC.

The table lists this clonotype with a few counts. The chain is built from TRBV4-1 and TRBJ2-1, with D hard to call. The CDR3 is made up of 14 amino acids. CDR1 and CDR2 from the germline V gene are MGHRA and YSYEKL. Trimming took 4 bases from V and 3 from J, leaving 10 bases between them. CDR3 residues: CASSREPLYNEQFF. The CDR3 region has the DNA TGCGCCAGCAGCCGGGAACCCCTCTACAATGAGCAGTTCTTC.

This clonotype was counted between two and nine times. The V call is TRBV20-1, the J call TRBJ2-5; D is possibly TRBD2 (5 bases). The CDR3 extends over 11 amino acids. The germline CDR1 and CDR2 sequences are DFQATT and SNEGSKA (reference sequence). V was pared by 7 bases and J by 4 bases, with 10 bases between. CDR3 region: CSESAGETQYF. As DNA, the CDR3 is TGCAGTGAAAGCGCGGGAGAGACCCAGTACTTC.

Only a few counts were recorded for this clonotype. V usage is TRBV5-1 and J usage is TRBJ1-6; no firm D call. In germline, CDR1 is SGHRS, CDR2 YFSETQ. The CDR3 covers 16 residues. V gave up 0 bases and J gave up 2 bases, with 9 bases separating them. CDR3 coding DNA: TGCGCCAGCAGCTTGGGGTCCCAGGCCTATAATTCACCCCTCCACTTT. It yields the protein CASSLGSQAYNSPLHF.

There are many counts of this clonotype. The CDR3 reads CASSGRTSGETQYF. The CDR3 region has the DNA TGTGCCAGCAGTGGACGGACTAGCGGAGAGACCCAGTACTTC. This chain uses TRBV12-3 or TRBV12-4 with TRBJ2-5, with TRBD2 identical over 10 bases. The length of the CDR3 is 14 residues. The trim removed 5 bases at V and 4 bases at J, leaving 4 bases unmatched.

This clonotype was detected a few times. The chain combines TRBV4-3 with TRBJ2-3; 11 nucleotides align to TRBD1. CDR1 and CDR2 from the germline V gene are LGHNA and YSLEER. V shed 1 base, J shed 5 bases, and the junction held 5 bases outside the gene matches. The CDR3 is 16 amino acids. CDR3 in DNA: TGCGCCAGCAGCCAAGGGCACGGGACAGGGGGAGATACGCAGTATTTT. Its protein is CASSQGHGTGGDTQYF.

There are many counts of this clonotype. The genes are TRBV5-6 and TRBJ2-1, with 8 positions matching TRBD1. The CDR3 totals 15 residues. J was trimmed by 3 bases and V by 7 bases; bases with no gene match: 9. Germline-derived CDR1 and CDR2 are SGHDT and YYEEEE. CDR3 bases: TGTGCCAGCGGAAAGACAGGGGCGCACTACAATGAGCAGTTCTTC. As protein: CASGKTGAHYNEQFF.

In its sample, this clonotype was seen many times. The V and J genes are TRBV9 and TRBJ2-7; D is perhaps TRBD1 (6 bases). Germline lookup yields CDR1 SGDLS and CDR2 YYNGEE. This CDR3 is 15 amino acids long. Trimming removed 3 bases at V and 2 bases at J, with 15 bases between. The CDR3 DNA is TGTGCCAGCAGCGCCAACTTTGGGACACCCTACGAGCAGTACTTC. It specifies CASSANFGTPYEQYF.

This clonotype was counted ten times or more. The chain joins TRBV20-1 to TRBJ2-1; the D gene could be TRBD1 or TRBD2 (6 bases each). Germline CDR1 and CDR2: DFQATT and SNEGSKA (reference sequence). This CDR3 spans 13 amino acids. V lost 3 bases and J lost 5, with 11 bases in between. CDR3: CSARRGANNEQFF. Here the CDR3 DNA reads TGCAGTGCTAGGAGGGGGGCGAACAATGAGCAGTTCTTC.

This clonotype showed up many times. This chain joins TRBV7-2 and TRBJ1-2; 7 nucleotides line up with TRBD1. J was trimmed by 4 bases and V by 5 bases; bases with no gene match: 7. The CDR3 is made up of 14 amino acids. Looked up from germline, CDR1 is SGHTA and CDR2 is FQGNSA. The CDR3 nucleotides are TGTGCCAGCAGCCCCCAGGGACAGAGCTATGGCTACACCTTC. Its translation: CASSPQGQSYGYTF.